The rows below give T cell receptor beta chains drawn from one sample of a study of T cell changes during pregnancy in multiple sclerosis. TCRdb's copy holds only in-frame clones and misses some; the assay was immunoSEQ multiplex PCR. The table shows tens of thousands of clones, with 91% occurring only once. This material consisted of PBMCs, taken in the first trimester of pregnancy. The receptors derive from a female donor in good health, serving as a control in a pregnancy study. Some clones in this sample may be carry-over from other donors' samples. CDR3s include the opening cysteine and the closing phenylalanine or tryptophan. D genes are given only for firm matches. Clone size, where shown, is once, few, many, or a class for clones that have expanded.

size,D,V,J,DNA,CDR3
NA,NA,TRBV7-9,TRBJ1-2,TGTGCCAGCAGCCCTAGGGGGTGGCATGGCTACACCTTC,CASSPRGWHGYTF
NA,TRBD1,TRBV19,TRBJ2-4,TGTGCCAGTAGTCCCCGGGCACAGGGGGGCGGCATTCAGTACTTC,CASSPRAQGGGIQYF
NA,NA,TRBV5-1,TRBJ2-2,TGCGCCAGCAGCTTCCCTAACACCGGGGAGCTGTTTTTT,CASSFPNTGELFF
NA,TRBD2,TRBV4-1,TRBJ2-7,TGCGCCAGCAGCCAAGGACTAGCGGGAGGGTCCTACGAGCAGTACTTC,CASSQGLAGGSYEQYF
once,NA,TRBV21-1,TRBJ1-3,TGTGCCAGCAGCAGATTCCGGGACAACCCTGGAAACACCATATATTTT,CASSRFRDNPGNTIYF
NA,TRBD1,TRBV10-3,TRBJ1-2,TGTGCCATCAGCGGACAGGGGGATAACTATGGCTACACCTTC,CAISGQGDNYGYTF
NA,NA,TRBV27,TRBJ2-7,TGTGCCAGCAGTTTTCTAGGTCCTCGTAGAGAGCAGTACTTC,CASSFLGPRREQYF
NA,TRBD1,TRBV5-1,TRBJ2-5,TGCGCCAGCAGCTCCACAGGGGGAGGTGAGACCCAGTACTTC,CASSSTGGGETQYF
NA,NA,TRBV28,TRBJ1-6,TGTGCCAGCACTGCCAGGGATAATTCACCCCTCCACTTT,CASTARDNSPLHF
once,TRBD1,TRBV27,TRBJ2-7,TGTGCCAGCTGGGACAGTGGCTCCTACGAGCAGTACTTC,CASWDSGSYEQYF
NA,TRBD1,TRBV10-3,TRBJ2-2,TGTGCCAACGCCGGGACAGCGGCCGGGGAGCTGTTTTTT,CANAGTAAGELFF
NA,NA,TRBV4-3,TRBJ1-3,TGCGCCAGCAGCCAAGTATATGGGGCGGGAAACACCATATATTTT,CASSQVYGAGNTIYF
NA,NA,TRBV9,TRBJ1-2,TGTGCCAGCAGCACAGGACGGTATGGCTACACCTTC,CASSTGRYGYTF
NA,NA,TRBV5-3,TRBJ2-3,TGTGCCAGAAGCTTTTGTTACACAGATACGCAGTATTTT,CARSFCYTDTQYF
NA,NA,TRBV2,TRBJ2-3,TGTGCCAGCAGTGAAGGCGGTCCGCCGAAGAGCACAGATACGCAGTATTTT,CASSEGGPPKSTDTQYF
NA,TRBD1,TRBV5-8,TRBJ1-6,TGTGCCAGCAGCTTGCAGACAGGGTACGATTCACCCCTCCACTTT,CASSLQTGYDSPLHF
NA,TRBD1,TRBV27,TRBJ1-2,TGTGCCAGCAGCGCTAGACAGGGGGTCGGTTATGGCTACACCTTC,CASSARQGVGYGYTF
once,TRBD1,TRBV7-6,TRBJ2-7,TGTGCCAGCAGCCCCATACAGGGGAGCGACGAGCAGTACTTC,CASSPIQGSDEQYF
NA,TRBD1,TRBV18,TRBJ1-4,TGTGCCAGCTCATCCTCAGGGGGTTCGAATGAAAAACTGTTTTTT,CASSSSGGSNEKLFF
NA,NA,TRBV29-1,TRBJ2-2,TGCAGCGCATCCGGGACAATTAACACCGGGGAGCTGTTTTTT,CSASGTINTGELFF
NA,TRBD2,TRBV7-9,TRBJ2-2,TGTGCCATCCCAATGCGGGGGGAGGACACCGGGGAGCTGTTTTTT,CAIPMRGEDTGELFF
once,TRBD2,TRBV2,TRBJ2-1,TGTGCCAGCAGTGGACTAGCGGGCTCCTACAATGAGCAGTTCTTC,CASSGLAGSYNEQFF
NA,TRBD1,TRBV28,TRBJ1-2,TGTGCCAGCAGTTTAGACAGGGGGCGGAATGGCTACACCTTC,CASSLDRGRNGYTF
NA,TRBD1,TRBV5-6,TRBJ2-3,TGTGCCAGCAGCCTAACCCAGGGGGCAGGCACAGATACGCAGTATTTT,CASSLTQGAGTDTQYF
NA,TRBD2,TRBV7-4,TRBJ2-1,TGTGCCAGCACCCCAAGGGCTAGCGGAGGCAATGAGCAGTTCTTC,CASTPRASGGNEQFF
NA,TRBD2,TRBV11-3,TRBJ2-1,TGTGCCAGCAGCTTAGGGTCTAGCGGGATGGATGAGCAGTTCTTC,CASSLGSSGMDEQFF
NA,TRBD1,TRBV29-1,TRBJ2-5,TGCAGCGTTGCCTTCCAGGGGGCCGGAGAGACCCAGTACTTC,CSVAFQGAGETQYF
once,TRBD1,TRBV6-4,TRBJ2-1,TGTGCCAGCAGTGCGTCTCCCGGGACAGTCTCCTACAATGAGCAGTTCTTC,CASSASPGTVSYNEQFF
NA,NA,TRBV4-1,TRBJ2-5,TGCGCCAGCAGCCAAGATCCATACAGAAAAGAGACCCAGTACTTC,CASSQDPYRKETQYF
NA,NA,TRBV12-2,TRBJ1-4,TGTGCAAGTCGCCTCCACAGGGAAGTTCCGGCAGCTAATGAAAAACTGTTTTTT,CASRLHREVPAANEKLFF
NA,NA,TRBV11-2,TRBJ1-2,TGTGCCAGCAGCTTAGATTTTGGGGCACCCTATGGCTACACCTTC,CASSLDFGAPYGYTF
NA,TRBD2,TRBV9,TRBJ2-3,TGTGCCAGCAGCGTGGGACTAGCGGGCTGGGGGGGTACGCAGTATTTT,CASSVGLAGWGGTQYF
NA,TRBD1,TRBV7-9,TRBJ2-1,TGTGCCAGCAACAGGCAGGGGGCGAACTACAATGAGCAGTTCTTC,CASNRQGANYNEQFF
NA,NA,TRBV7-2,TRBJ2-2,TGTGCCAGCACCAACCCAGGAGGGTTGATCACCGGGGAGCTGTTTTTT,CASTNPGGLITGELFF
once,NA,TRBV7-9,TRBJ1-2,TGTGCCAGCAGCTTAGCCACGGTCCATGGCTACACCTTC,CASSLATVHGYTF
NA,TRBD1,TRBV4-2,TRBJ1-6,TGTGCCAGCAGCCAAGTTACAGGGGCTCGGAATTCACCCCTCCACTTT,CASSQVTGARNSPLHF
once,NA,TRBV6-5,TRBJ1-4,TGTGCCAGCAGTTACTCGTGGCAGGAGACAGGTGAAAAACTGTTTTTT,CASSYSWQETGEKLFF
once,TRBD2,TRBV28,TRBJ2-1,TGTGCCAGCAGTACACCAACTAGCGGGAGGCCGATTGATGAGCAGTTCTTC,CASSTPTSGRPIDEQFF
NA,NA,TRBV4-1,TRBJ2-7,TGCGCCAGCAGCCAAGAGTGGCGGGGAGCCACCCCCCTCCTCTACGAGCAGTACTTC,CASSQEWRGATPLLYEQYF
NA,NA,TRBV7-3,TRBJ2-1,TGTGCCAGCAGCTTAGGGGGCGGGAGTGGTAATGAGCAGTTCTTC,CASSLGGGSGNEQFF
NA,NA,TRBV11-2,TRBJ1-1,TGTGCCACTCACTTAACGGGGTCGAACACTGAAGCTTTCTTT,CATHLTGSNTEAFF
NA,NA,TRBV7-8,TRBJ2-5,TGTGCCAGCAGCTTGCGCGTACAAGAGACCCAGTACTTC,CASSLRVQETQYF
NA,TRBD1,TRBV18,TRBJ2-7,TGTGCCAGCTCACTGACGAGGGACAGGTGGCCCTACGAGCAGTACTTC,CASSLTRDRWPYEQYF
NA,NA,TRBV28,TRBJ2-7,TGTGCCAGCAGTTTAGCTGGGCCCGCTTCCTACGAGCAGTACTTC,CASSLAGPASYEQYF
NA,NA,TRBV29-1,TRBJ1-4,TGCAGCGTTCACTCAGGGTCTAATGAAAAACTGTTTTTT,CSVHSGSNEKLFF
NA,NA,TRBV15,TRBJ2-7,TGTGCCACCCCAGGCGGGATAAGCACCTACGAGCAGTACTTC,CATPGGISTYEQYF
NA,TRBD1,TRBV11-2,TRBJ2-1,TGTGCCAGCAGTCAACAGGGGTACCATGAGCAGTTCTTC,CASSQQGYHEQFF
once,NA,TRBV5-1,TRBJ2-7,TGCGCCAGCAGCTTGGCGTTCGAGCAGTACTTC,CASSLAFEQYF
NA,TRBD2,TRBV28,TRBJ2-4,TGTGCCAGCAGTTTGCCGACTAGCGGGAGGCCCCGGAGGAACATTCAGTACTTC,CASSLPTSGRPRRNIQYF
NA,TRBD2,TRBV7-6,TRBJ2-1,TGTGCCAGCAGCTTAGGGACTAGCGGGAACTACAATGAGCAGTTCTTC,CASSLGTSGNYNEQFF
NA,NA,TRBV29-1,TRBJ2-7,TGCAGCGTTGAGGGGCAGGGCTACGAGCAGTACTTC,CSVEGQGYEQYF